Given below is one T cell receptor (beta chain) in context. Its specificity is not known. The data belong to a study of T cell responses to AZD1222 COVID-19 vaccine. Whole-study findings and limits: Targets within unmutated variant regions were reportedly found for nearly half of spike-specific TCRs. Females made up more of the donors, who were largely white British, and clonal diversity may have come out too low. Dominant at 160-218 and 743-854, vaccine-associated CD4 TCRs also spanned spike.

Germline CDR1 is SGHAT and CDR2 is FQNNGV. This CDR3 contains 12 residues. Between the trimmed V and J ends, which lost 2 bases and 2 bases, there was a span of 4 bases. Second doses at about 4 or about 12 weeks were pooled. Here immunoSEQ multiplex PCR was the method, and the copy in TCRdb shows in-frame clones only, minus some. The sample carries 150,000 to 200,000 clones, approximately 90% recorded once. The material was peripheral blood, obtained 28 days after the second AZD1222 dose. The rearrangement uses TRBV11-2 and TRBJ2-7; D ambiguous. This clonotype originated in an adult who received the AZD1222 COVID-19 vaccine. The CDR3 loop reads CASSLTPYEQYF. The CDR3, as DNA: TGTGCCAGCAGCTTAACCCCCTACGAGCAGTACTTC.